These T cell receptor beta chains were read from a single sample in a study of blood T cells in healthy people across ages. From the 5' RACE reads, TCRdb called clonotypes with MiXCR, one entry per CDR3 protein. Of 790,000 or so distinct CDR3 sequences in the sample, just over 55% were seen once. Sequenced material: blood. Receptor source: a man aged 35 to 55 in good health. Both conserved end residues are part of each CDR3. D genes are given only for firm matches. Clone size is given for some rows only: seen once, a few or many times, or a class if the clone is expanded.

size: NA
D: NA
J: TRBJ2-5
V: TRBV6-5
DNA: TGTGCCAGCAGCTCCGGGGTTCCGGGGGCCCAGTACTTC
CDR3: CASSSGVPGAQYF

size: NA
D: NA
J: TRBJ2-1
V: TRBV6-5
DNA: TGTGCCAGCAGTTACTCCCAGGGTGTCGAGTTCAATGAGCAGTTCTTC
CDR3: CASSYSQGVEFNEQFF

size: once
D: TRBD2
J: TRBJ2-1
V: TRBV5-1
DNA: TGCGCCAGCAGCCCGGTCGGCGGGAGGGCAATCAATGAGCAGTTCTTC
CDR3: CASSPVGGRAINEQFF

size: once
D: NA
J: TRBJ1-1
V: TRBV7-9
DNA: TGTACCAGCAGCTTAGGGAACACTGAAGCTTTCTTT
CDR3: CTSSLGNTEAFF

size: NA
D: TRBD2
J: TRBJ2-1
V: TRBV20-1
DNA: TGCAGTGCCAGCGGGGCTATTAAAAGGGGTGAGCAGTTCTTC
CDR3: CSASGAIKRGEQFF

size: few
D: TRBD1
J: TRBJ1-4
V: TRBV6-5
DNA: TGTGCCAGCAGGAATGAGCGGGACAGAGATGAAAAACTGTTTTTT
CDR3: CASRNERDRDEKLFF

size: few
D: TRBD2
J: TRBJ2-7
V: TRBV25-1
DNA: TGTGCCAGCAGCAACCGGGACTACCCTTACGAGCAGTACTTC
CDR3: CASSNRDYPYEQYF

size: few
D: TRBD1
J: TRBJ2-7
V: TRBV6-6
DNA: TGTGCCAGCAGGGGACAGGGGTGGGACGAGCAGTACTTC
CDR3: CASRGQGWDEQYF

size: NA
D: NA
J: TRBJ1-2
V: TRBV6-5
DNA: TGTGCCTCTCTGGGCTCTAGGGGCTACACCTTC
CDR3: CASLGSRGYTF

size: few
D: NA
J: TRBJ2-6
V: TRBV29-1
DNA: TGCAGCGTTGAAGCCGGGACTCCGATGAGCTCTGGGGCCAACGTCCTGACTTTC
CDR3: CSVEAGTPMSSGANVLTF

size: NA
D: TRBD2
J: TRBJ2-7
V: TRBV20-1
DNA: TGCAGTGCTAGACCACTAGCGGGATACTACGAGCAGTACTTC
CDR3: CSARPLAGYYEQYF

size: NA
D: NA
J: TRBJ1-1
V: TRBV12-3/TRBV12-4
DNA: TGTGCCAGCGGACAAGTGTGGGTCACTGAAGCTTTCTTT
CDR3: CASGQVWVTEAFF

size: few
D: NA
J: TRBJ1-4
V: TRBV20-1
DNA: TGCAGTGCGGAAGGGACCGTTGCAACTAATGAAAAACTGTTTTTT
CDR3: CSAEGTVATNEKLFF

size: NA
D: TRBD2
J: TRBJ2-6
V: TRBV6-6
DNA: TGTGCCACAAGCGGGGGCGGAGCCAACGTCCTGACTTTC
CDR3: CATSGGGANVLTF

size: NA
D: TRBD2
J: TRBJ2-3
V: TRBV20-1
DNA: TGCAGTGCTAGAGCGGGAGGGAGAAGTGGTACGCAGTATTTT
CDR3: CSARAGGRSGTQYF

size: NA
D: TRBD2
J: TRBJ2-5
V: TRBV20-1
DNA: TGCAGTGCTCCTACTAGCGGGGGTACACAAGAGACCCAGTACTTC
CDR3: CSAPTSGGTQETQYF

size: NA
D: TRBD1
J: TRBJ2-1
V: TRBV20-1
DNA: TGCAGTGCACAGCACGGGACAGGGGGGAGTAATGAGCAGTTCTTC
CDR3: CSAQHGTGGSNEQFF

size: NA
D: NA
J: TRBJ2-1
V: TRBV9
DNA: TGTGCCAGCAGCGTAGGTGGACTAACATTGAATGAGCAGTTCTTC
CDR3: CASSVGGLTLNEQFF

size: many
D: TRBD1
J: TRBJ2-7
V: TRBV7-8
DNA: TGTGCCAGCAGCCCGGGGGGACAGGGGAGGTCCTACGAGCAGTACTTC
CDR3: CASSPGGQGRSYEQYF

size: few
D: NA
J: TRBJ2-1
V: TRBV6-2/TRBV6-3
DNA: TGTGCCAGCAGTCAAAGCCAGGGGCAGTTCTTC
CDR3: CASSQSQGQFF

size: NA
D: TRBD1
J: TRBJ2-4
V: TRBV6-2/TRBV6-3
DNA: TGTGCCAGCAGCCGAGACAGGGGCCCCCCCCGAATAGAAGCGAACATTCAGTACTTC
CDR3: CASSRDRGPPRIEANIQYF

size: NA
D: NA
J: TRBJ1-1
V: TRBV11-1
DNA: TGTGCCAGCAGCACCCTGGGATACACTGAAGCTTTCTTT
CDR3: CASSTLGYTEAFF

size: NA
D: NA
J: TRBJ1-6
V: TRBV3-1
DNA: TGTGCCAGCAGCCAAATGGACAGTGATTCACCCCTCCACTTT
CDR3: CASSQMDSDSPLHF

size: once
D: NA
J: TRBJ2-3
V: TRBV6-1
DNA: TGTGCCAGCAGTGCGGACCACACAGATACGCAGTATTTT
CDR3: CASSADHTDTQYF

size: NA
D: TRBD1
J: TRBJ2-1
V: TRBV11-1
DNA: TGTGCCAGCAGCTCCCCCACCGACAGGGCCAATGAGCAGTTCTTC
CDR3: CASSSPTDRANEQFF

size: NA
D: NA
J: TRBJ2-7
V: TRBV29-1
DNA: TGCAGCGTTGAGCAGAATCAGGGAACCTACGAGCAGTACTTC
CDR3: CSVEQNQGTYEQYF

size: NA
D: NA
J: TRBJ2-1
V: TRBV5-1
DNA: TGCGCCAGCAGCTTTATAACGGAGGGGCGGCAGTTCTTC
CDR3: CASSFITEGRQFF

size: NA
D: NA
J: TRBJ1-5
V: TRBV20-1
DNA: TGCAGTGCTACCAGGGGCGAGTATAGCAATCAGCCCCAGCATTTT
CDR3: CSATRGEYSNQPQHF

size: NA
D: TRBD1
J: TRBJ1-5
V: TRBV12-3/TRBV12-4
DNA: TGTGCCAGCAGTTTTGGCCAGGGGGTGAGTCAGCCCCAGCATTTT
CDR3: CASSFGQGVSQPQHF

size: NA
D: TRBD1
J: TRBJ1-2
V: TRBV9
DNA: TGTGCCAGCAGCTTCTCCTCCGGGACAGGGAACTATGGCTACACCTTC
CDR3: CASSFSSGTGNYGYTF

size: once
D: NA
J: TRBJ2-1
V: TRBV2
DNA: TGTGCCAGCAGTGTCCTGTCCGAACAGGACGAGCAGTTCTTC
CDR3: CASSVLSEQDEQFF

size: NA
D: NA
J: TRBJ2-5
V: TRBV6-1
DNA: TGTGCCAGCAGTGTGACACGGTCGGGGGAGACCCAGTACTTC
CDR3: CASSVTRSGETQYF

size: NA
D: NA
J: TRBJ2-1
V: TRBV29-1
DNA: TGCAGCCCGCTTACGACTAATGAGCAGTTCTTC
CDR3: CSPLTTNEQFF

size: few
D: NA
J: TRBJ2-5
V: TRBV9
DNA: TGTGCCAGCAGCGTTCCCAGCCAAGAGACCCAGTACTTC
CDR3: CASSVPSQETQYF

size: NA
D: NA
J: TRBJ2-7
V: TRBV7-8
DNA: TGTGCCAGCAGCTTAGTGGCCAGCCACTACGAGCAGTACTTC
CDR3: CASSLVASHYEQYF

size: NA
D: NA
J: TRBJ2-7
V: TRBV6-1
DNA: TGTGCCAGCAGTCCCTGGGGTAGGGGCAACTTGTCCTACGAGCAGTACTTC
CDR3: CASSPWGRGNLSYEQYF

size: NA
D: NA
J: TRBJ2-1
V: TRBV29-1
DNA: TGCAGCGTCACAGGGTACAATGAGCAGTTCTTC
CDR3: CSVTGYNEQFF